This T cell receptor beta chain was obtained from a study of OX40 agonist ivuxolimab in advanced cancers. At the level of the study: It was ivuxolimab, an agonistic anti-OX40 (CD134) antibody, that patients were treated with. Patients received ivuxolimab, an intravenous treatment, every 2 weeks at 0.01 to 10 mg/kg. Anti-PD-1, anti-PD-L1 or anti-CTLA-4 therapy given earlier was allowed, and about 38% had some.

The V gene's germline CDR1 is SGHTA and CDR2 FQGTGA. V dropped 4 bases and J dropped 4; count of bases not matched to a gene: 3. The CDR3 loop spans 15 amino acids. TCRdb's table, derived via immunoSEQ multiplex PCR, lists solely in-frame clones and lacks some. The sample includes 70,000 to 95,000 clones, about 90% of them seen just once. Sequenced material: CD4+ or CD8+ T cells sorted from blood, taken in a trial of the OX40 agonist ivuxolimab. The source of this sequence is an adult with an advanced solid tumor such as melanoma, head and neck, liver or kidney cancer. This chain joins TRBV7-3 and TRBJ2-3; TRBD2 aligns across 12 bases. The CDR3 reads CASSSSGRVADTQYF. The CDR3 DNA is TGTGCCAGCAGCTCTAGCGGGAGGGTGGCAGATACGCAGTATTTT.